These T cell receptor beta chains were read from a single sample in a study of cytomegalovirus exposure and HLA in healthy donors. Some clones are missing from TCRdb's copy, which holds only in-frame ones; the method was immunoSEQ multiplex PCR. This sample has fewer than 200,000 clones, with over 80% found just once. Sequences were obtained from PBMCs. These receptor sequences come from a man aged 45-65 years in good health and CMV-seronegative. Each CDR3 is given with its conserved first and last residue. A D gene is named only where the DNA matches it firmly. For some rows the clone size is stated as once, few or many, or as a class when expanded; others skip it.

CDR3aa: CASSQDWSLAGGRYEQYF; CDR3nt: TGCGCCAGCAGCCAAGATTGGTCCCTAGCGGGAGGTCGGTACGAGCAGTACTTC; v_gene: TRBV4-3; j_gene: TRBJ2-7; abundance: .; d_gene: TRBD2; len: 18
CDR3aa: CATSSRDRTAAFF; CDR3nt: TGTGCCACCAGCAGCCGGGACAGGACGGCAGCTTTCTTT; v_gene: TRBV15; j_gene: TRBJ1-1; abundance: .; d_gene: TRBD1; len: 13
CDR3aa: CASINRGLQPQHF; CDR3nt: TGTGCCAGCATTAACAGGGGGCTTCAGCCCCAGCATTTT; v_gene: TRBV9; j_gene: TRBJ1-5; abundance: .; d_gene: TRBD1; len: 13
CDR3aa: CASSIAPTGTGVGAFF; CDR3nt: TGTGCCAGTAGTATTGCCCCCACCGGGACAGGGGTTGGCGCTTTCTTT; v_gene: TRBV19; j_gene: TRBJ1-1; abundance: .; d_gene: TRBD1; len: 16
CDR3aa: CASSRQGEAYGYTF; CDR3nt: TGTGCCAGCAGTCGACAGGGAGAGGCTTATGGCTACACCTTC; v_gene: TRBV7-2; j_gene: TRBJ1-2; abundance: few; d_gene: TRBD1; len: 14
CDR3aa: CASSLRGRSTEAFF; CDR3nt: TGTGCCTCTTCTCTCAGGGGGCGGTCCACTGAAGCTTTCTTT; v_gene: TRBV5-4; j_gene: TRBJ1-1; abundance: .; d_gene: TRBD1; len: 14
CDR3aa: CASSPNLGEPQHF; CDR3nt: TGTGCCAGCTCACCAAACCTAGGGGAGCCCCAGCATTTT; v_gene: TRBV18; j_gene: TRBJ1-5; abundance: .; d_gene: .; len: 13
CDR3aa: CASSLRTGRAQETQYF; CDR3nt: TGTGCCAGCAGTCTAAGGACCGGGAGGGCCCAAGAGACCCAGTACTTC; v_gene: TRBV6-6; j_gene: TRBJ2-5; abundance: .; d_gene: TRBD2; len: 16
CDR3aa: CASSEGTSRAEQYF; CDR3nt: TGTGCCAGCAGTGAAGGGACTAGCAGGGCCGAGCAGTACTTC; v_gene: TRBV6-1; j_gene: TRBJ2-7; abundance: .; d_gene: TRBD2; len: 14
CDR3aa: CASSPQGAGGSTGELFF; CDR3nt: TGTGCCAGCAGCCCCCAAGGAGCGGGGGGCAGTACCGGGGAGCTGTTTTTT; v_gene: TRBV6-4; j_gene: TRBJ2-2; abundance: .; d_gene: TRBD2; len: 17
CDR3aa: CASSYLGGRETQYF; CDR3nt: TGTGCCAGCAGCTACCTCGGGGGAAGGGAGACCCAGTACTTC; v_gene: TRBV5-6; j_gene: TRBJ2-5; abundance: .; d_gene: .; len: 14
CDR3aa: CASSYYRGGSTDTQYF; CDR3nt: TGCGCCAGCAGCTACTACCGCGGGGGGAGCACAGATACGCAGTATTTT; v_gene: TRBV5-1; j_gene: TRBJ2-3; abundance: .; d_gene: TRBD2; len: 16
CDR3aa: CASSSSGGPYNEQFF; CDR3nt: TGTGCCAGCAGCTCTAGCGGGGGGCCCTACAATGAGCAGTTCTTC; v_gene: TRBV7-2; j_gene: TRBJ2-1; abundance: .; d_gene: TRBD2; len: 15
CDR3aa: CASTLRVAGRETYEQYF; CDR3nt: TGTGCCAGCACCCTGAGGGTAGCGGGGCGGGAAACCTACGAGCAGTACTTC; v_gene: TRBV7-2; j_gene: TRBJ2-7; abundance: .; d_gene: TRBD2; len: 17
CDR3aa: CASSLGLRRDPQETQYF; CDR3nt: TGTGCCAGCAGCTTAGGGTTGCGGAGGGACCCTCAAGAGACCCAGTACTTC; v_gene: TRBV7-8; j_gene: TRBJ2-5; abundance: .; d_gene: .; len: 17
CDR3aa: CASSFTSGGSGANVLTF; CDR3nt: TGTGCCAGCAGCTTTACTAGCGGGGGCTCTGGGGCCAACGTCCTGACTTTC; v_gene: TRBV11-2; j_gene: TRBJ2-6; abundance: .; d_gene: TRBD2; len: 17
CDR3aa: CASSVGLAGGGETQYF; CDR3nt: TGTGCCAGCAGCGTAGGGCTAGCGGGGGGCGGAGAGACCCAGTACTTC; v_gene: TRBV9; j_gene: TRBJ2-5; abundance: .; d_gene: TRBD2; len: 16
CDR3aa: CASTIDRGTTGELFF; CDR3nt: TGTGCCAGCACGATCGACAGGGGAACGACCGGGGAGCTGTTTTTT; v_gene: TRBV2; j_gene: TRBJ2-2; abundance: .; d_gene: TRBD1; len: 15
CDR3aa: CASSSTLQGAWSEKLFF; CDR3nt: TGTGCCAGCAGCTCGACCTTACAGGGGGCATGGAGTGAAAAACTGTTTTTT; v_gene: TRBV7-2; j_gene: TRBJ1-4; abundance: .; d_gene: TRBD1; len: 17
CDR3aa: CASSRGTEEETQYF; CDR3nt: TGTGCCAGTAGTCGGGGGACAGAGGAAGAGACCCAGTACTTC; v_gene: TRBV19; j_gene: TRBJ2-5; abundance: .; d_gene: .; len: 14
CDR3aa: CASRPQGASETQYF; CDR3nt: TGTGCCAGCAGACCCCAGGGGGCCAGCGAGACCCAGTACTTC; v_gene: TRBV7-2; j_gene: TRBJ2-5; abundance: .; d_gene: TRBD1; len: 14
CDR3aa: CASSRDRGRTETQYF; CDR3nt: TGTGCCAGCTCAAGGGACAGGGGGCGCACAGAGACCCAGTACTTC; v_gene: TRBV18; j_gene: TRBJ2-5; abundance: .; d_gene: TRBD1; len: 15
CDR3aa: CASSHGANYGYTF; CDR3nt: TGTGCCAGCAGTCACGGGGCTAACTATGGCTACACCTTC; v_gene: TRBV27; j_gene: TRBJ1-2; abundance: .; d_gene: .; len: 13
CDR3aa: CASSLGTSGQAYEQYF; CDR3nt: TGCGCCAGCAGCTTGGGGACTAGCGGGCAGGCGTACGAGCAGTACTTC; v_gene: TRBV5-1; j_gene: TRBJ2-7; abundance: few; d_gene: TRBD2; len: 16
CDR3aa: CASSLGLGGETQYF; CDR3nt: TGTGCCAGCAGCTTGGGACTAGGAGGGGAGACCCAGTACTTC; v_gene: TRBV7-9; j_gene: TRBJ2-5; abundance: once; d_gene: TRBD2; len: 14